The 4 T cell receptor beta chains listed next were all sequenced from one sample in a study of T cell repertoires in cytomegalovirus infection (dated by TCRdb to about 2019). TCRdb names Illumina HiSeq 1500 as the instrument used. TCRdb reran the public reads through fastp at Q25 and MiXCR, keeping productive beta chains. Rows are combined by CDR3 protein, so each entry shows the most common genes and DNA. The sample data list 200,000 or so distinct CDR3 sequences, and 28% of these were observed just once. The top ten hold around 29% of the sample. Sequences were obtained from PBMCs. These receptors all stem from a human donor in good health (CMV status not recorded). Some clones in this sample may be carry-over from other donors' samples.

This clonotype was counted ten times or more. The V gene is TRBV15, the J gene TRBJ2-3; D not resolved. CDR1 is LNHNV, CDR2 YYDKDF, per germline (reference sequence). This CDR3 spans 14 amino acids. Trimming removed 2 bases from V and 1 base from J, with 7 bases in between. CDR3: CATSRRRGTDTQYF. The CDR3 DNA reads as TGTGCCACCAGCAGACGTCGGGGCACAGATACGCAGTATTTT.

Remarks on this clonotype: A much larger clone differs by one base, so this may be a read error. The chain couples TRBV12-3 or TRBV12-4 to TRBJ1-5; 12 nucleotides agree with TRBD1. J lost 7 bases, V lost 5 bases, and 9 bases had no gene match. This CDR3 is 16 amino acids long. The CDR3 loop reads CASSPRDRGPGQPQHF. CDR3 nucleotide sequence: TGTGCCAGCAGTCCCAGGGACAGGGGGCCGGGGCAGCCCCAGCATTTT.

This sequence joins TRBV27 and TRBJ1-1; D gene uncertain. The CDR3 is made up of 14 amino acids. V lost 6 bases and J 2 bases, leaving 13 bases between the germline ends. Germline CDR1 MNHEY, CDR2 SMNVEV (reference sequence). CDR3 nucleotides: TGTGCCAGCAGCCCAATTGATTCAAACACTGAAGCTTTCTTT. It translates to CASSPIDSNTEAFF.

The rearrangement uses TRBV19 and TRBJ2-5, with D perhaps TRBD1 or TRBD2 (5 bases each). From germline, CDR1 is LNHDA and CDR2 SQIVND (reference sequence). The V end lost 1 base, the J end lost 7 bases, and 19 bases lay between the germline ends. The CDR3 length is 16 residues. CDR3 in amino acids: CASSIGNGQLGTTQYF. The CDR3 coding sequence is TGTGCCAGTAGTATAGGGAATGGGCAGCTCGGGACGACCCAGTACTTC. The complete variable domain, with remaining parts taken from reference TRBV19 and TRBJ2-5, reads DGGITQSPKYLFRKEGQNVTLSCEQNLNHDAMYWYRQDPGQGLRLIYYSQIVNDFQKGDIAEGYSVSREKKESFPLTVTSAQKNPTAFYLCASSIGNGQLGTTQYFGPGTRLLVL.